This TCR beta chain was recorded in a study of cytomegalovirus exposure and HLA in healthy donors. Background on the study: Out of 150 million to 200 million T cells, an earlier analysis found fewer than 140 million unique TCR beta sequences in total. General study points: Prediction of most subjects' HLA-A and HLA-B alleles by TCR beta sequences was reportedly accurate. The majority of TCR sequences were rare, yet some public TCRs appeared in many donors.

The CDR3 is 15 amino acids. Deletions cut 4 bases from V and 0 bases from J, with 12 bases between. CDR1 SGDLS and CDR2 YYNGEE come from the germline V gene. About this clone itself: Its antigen is unidentified.

PCR employed 60 Vbeta and 13 Jbeta primers. This table comes from immunoSEQ multiplex PCR, and its TCRdb copy is limited to in-frame clones, with some not included. The table includes some 130,000 clones, around 82% detected once. Sample: PBMCs. The sequence was collected from a male donor in good health and CMV-seropositive. The V call is TRBV9, the J call TRBJ2-3, with D possibly matching TRBD2 (6 bases). In nucleotides, the CDR3 is TGTGCCAGCAGCCCTAGCGCCACTAGCACAGATACGCAGTATTTT. Protein: CASSPSATSTDTQYF. Looking up the rest from reference TRBV9 and TRBJ2-3 gives the full variable domain: DSGVTQTPKHLITATGQRVTLRCSPRSGDLSVYWYQQSLDQGLQFLIQYYNGEERAKGNILERFSAQQFPDLHSELNLSSLELGDSALYFCASSPSATSTDTQYFGPGTRLTVL.